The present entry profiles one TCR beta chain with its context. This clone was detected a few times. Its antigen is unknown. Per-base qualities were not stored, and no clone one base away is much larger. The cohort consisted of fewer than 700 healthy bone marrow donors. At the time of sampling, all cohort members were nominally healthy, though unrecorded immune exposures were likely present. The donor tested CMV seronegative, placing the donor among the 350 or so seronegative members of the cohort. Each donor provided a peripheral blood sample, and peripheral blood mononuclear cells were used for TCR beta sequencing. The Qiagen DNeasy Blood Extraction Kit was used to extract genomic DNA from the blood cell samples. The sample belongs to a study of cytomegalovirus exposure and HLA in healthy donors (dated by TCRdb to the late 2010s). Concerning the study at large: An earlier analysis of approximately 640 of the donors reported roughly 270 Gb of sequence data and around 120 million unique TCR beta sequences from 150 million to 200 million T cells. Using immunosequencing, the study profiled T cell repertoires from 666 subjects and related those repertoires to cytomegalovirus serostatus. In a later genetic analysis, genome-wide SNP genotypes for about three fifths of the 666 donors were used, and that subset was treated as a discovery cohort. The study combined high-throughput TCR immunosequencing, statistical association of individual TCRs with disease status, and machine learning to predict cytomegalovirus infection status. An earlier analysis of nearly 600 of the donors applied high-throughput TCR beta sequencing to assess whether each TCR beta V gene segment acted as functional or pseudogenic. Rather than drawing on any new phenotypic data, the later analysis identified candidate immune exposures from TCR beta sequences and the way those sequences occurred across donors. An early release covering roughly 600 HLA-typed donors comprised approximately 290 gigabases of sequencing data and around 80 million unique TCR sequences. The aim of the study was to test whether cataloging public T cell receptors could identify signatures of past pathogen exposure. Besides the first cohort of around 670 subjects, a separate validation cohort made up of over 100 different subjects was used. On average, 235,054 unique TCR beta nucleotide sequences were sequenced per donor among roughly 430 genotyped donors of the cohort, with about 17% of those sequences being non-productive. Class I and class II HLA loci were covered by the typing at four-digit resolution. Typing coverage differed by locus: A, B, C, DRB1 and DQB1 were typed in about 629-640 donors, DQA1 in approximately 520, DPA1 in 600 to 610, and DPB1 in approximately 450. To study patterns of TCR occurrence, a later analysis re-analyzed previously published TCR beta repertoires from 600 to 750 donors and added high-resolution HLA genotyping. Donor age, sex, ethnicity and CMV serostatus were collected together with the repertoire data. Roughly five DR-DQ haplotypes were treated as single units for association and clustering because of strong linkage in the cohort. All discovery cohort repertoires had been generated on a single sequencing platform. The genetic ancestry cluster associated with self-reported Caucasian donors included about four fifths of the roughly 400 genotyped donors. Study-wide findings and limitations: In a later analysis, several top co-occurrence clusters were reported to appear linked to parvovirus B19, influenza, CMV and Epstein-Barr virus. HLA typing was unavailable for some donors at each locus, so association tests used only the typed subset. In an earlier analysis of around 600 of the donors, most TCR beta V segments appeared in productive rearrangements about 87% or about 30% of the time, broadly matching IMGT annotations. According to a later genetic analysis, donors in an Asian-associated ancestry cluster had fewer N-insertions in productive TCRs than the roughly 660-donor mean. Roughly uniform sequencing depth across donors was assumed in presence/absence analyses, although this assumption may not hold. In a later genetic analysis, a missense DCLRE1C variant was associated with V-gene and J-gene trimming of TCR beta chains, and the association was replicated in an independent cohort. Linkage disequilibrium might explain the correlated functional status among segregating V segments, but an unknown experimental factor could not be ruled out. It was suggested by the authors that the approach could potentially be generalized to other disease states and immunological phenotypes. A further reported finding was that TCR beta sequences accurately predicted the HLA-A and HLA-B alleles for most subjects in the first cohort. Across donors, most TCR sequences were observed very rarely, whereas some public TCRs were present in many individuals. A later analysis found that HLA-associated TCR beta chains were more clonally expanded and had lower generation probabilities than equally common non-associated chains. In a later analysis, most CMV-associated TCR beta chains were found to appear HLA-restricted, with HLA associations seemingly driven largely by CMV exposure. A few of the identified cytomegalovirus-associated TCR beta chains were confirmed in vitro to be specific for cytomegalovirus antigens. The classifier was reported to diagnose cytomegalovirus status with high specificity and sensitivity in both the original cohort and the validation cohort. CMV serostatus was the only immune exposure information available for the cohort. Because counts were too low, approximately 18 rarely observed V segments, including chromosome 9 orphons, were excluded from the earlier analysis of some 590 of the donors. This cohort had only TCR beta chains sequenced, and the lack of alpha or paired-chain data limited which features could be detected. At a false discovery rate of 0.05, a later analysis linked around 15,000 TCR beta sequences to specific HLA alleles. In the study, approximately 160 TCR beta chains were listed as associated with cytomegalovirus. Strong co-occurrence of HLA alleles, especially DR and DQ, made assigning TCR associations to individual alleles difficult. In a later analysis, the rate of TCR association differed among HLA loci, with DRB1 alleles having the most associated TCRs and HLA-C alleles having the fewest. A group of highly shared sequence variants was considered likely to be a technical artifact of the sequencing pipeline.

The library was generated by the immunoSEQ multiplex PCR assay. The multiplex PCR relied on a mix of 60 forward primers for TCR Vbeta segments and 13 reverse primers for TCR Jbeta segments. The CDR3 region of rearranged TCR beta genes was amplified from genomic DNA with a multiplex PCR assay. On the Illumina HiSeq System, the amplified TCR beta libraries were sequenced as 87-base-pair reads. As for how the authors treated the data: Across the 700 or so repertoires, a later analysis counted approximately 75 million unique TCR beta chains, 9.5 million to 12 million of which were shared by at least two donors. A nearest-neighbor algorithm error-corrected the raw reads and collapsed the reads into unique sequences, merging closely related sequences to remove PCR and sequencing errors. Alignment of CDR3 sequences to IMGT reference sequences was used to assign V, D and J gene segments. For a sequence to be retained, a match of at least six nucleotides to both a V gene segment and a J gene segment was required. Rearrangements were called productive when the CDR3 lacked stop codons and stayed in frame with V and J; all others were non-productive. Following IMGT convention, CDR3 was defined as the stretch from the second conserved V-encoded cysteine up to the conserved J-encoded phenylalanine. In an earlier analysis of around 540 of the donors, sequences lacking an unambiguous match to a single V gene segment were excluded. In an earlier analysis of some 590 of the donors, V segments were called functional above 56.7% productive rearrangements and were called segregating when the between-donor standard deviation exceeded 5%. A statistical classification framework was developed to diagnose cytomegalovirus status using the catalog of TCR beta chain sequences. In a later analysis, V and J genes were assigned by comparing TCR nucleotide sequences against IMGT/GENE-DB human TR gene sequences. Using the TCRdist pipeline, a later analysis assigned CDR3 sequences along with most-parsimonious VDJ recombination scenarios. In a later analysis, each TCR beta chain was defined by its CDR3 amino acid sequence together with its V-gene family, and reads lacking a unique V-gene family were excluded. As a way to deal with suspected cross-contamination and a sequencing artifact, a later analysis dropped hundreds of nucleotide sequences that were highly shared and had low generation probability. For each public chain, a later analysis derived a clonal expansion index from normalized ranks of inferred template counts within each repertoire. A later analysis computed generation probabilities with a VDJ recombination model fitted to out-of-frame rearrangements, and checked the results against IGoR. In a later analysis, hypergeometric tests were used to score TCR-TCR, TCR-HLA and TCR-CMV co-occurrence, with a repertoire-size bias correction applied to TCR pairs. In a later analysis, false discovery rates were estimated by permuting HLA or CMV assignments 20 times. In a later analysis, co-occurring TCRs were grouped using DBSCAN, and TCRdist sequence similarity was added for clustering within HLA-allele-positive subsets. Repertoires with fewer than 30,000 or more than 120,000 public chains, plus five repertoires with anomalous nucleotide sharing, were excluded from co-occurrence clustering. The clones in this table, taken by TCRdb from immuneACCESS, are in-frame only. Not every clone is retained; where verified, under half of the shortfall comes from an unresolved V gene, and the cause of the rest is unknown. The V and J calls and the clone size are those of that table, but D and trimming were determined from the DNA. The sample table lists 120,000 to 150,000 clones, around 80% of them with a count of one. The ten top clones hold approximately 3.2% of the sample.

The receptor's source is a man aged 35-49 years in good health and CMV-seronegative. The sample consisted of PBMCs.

The CDR3: CASSYERGDRDTQYF. Read as DNA, the sequence is TGTGCCAGCAGTTACGAGCGGGGGGACCGAGATACGCAGTATTTT. The chain employs TRBV6-5 and TRBJ2-3; 9 bases in between match TRBD2. From the cysteine through the phenylalanine, the CDR3 covers 15 amino acids. The kept DNA is CDR3 alone, 45 bases in frame from the first base. CDR1 and CDR2 (MNHEY, SVGAGI) derive from the germline V gene. From V the trimming removes 2 bases and from J it removes 5 bases, while the gene matches leave 5 bases of the junction unaccounted for.